The T cell receptor beta chain described here comes from a study of T cells in Graves' hyperthyroidism and ophthalmopathy. On the basis of clinical symptoms, serum thyroxine and TRAb, thyroid ultrasound and orbital computed tomography, diagnoses were made. A sample of blood taken at first hyperthyroidism diagnosis preceded any ophthalmopathy symptoms. This clonotype was picked up many times. The junction departs from germline at one end; a sequencing error may be responsible. RNA transcripts yielded amplified TCR beta CDR3 regions. Researchers ran a first-round RT-PCR on the TCR CDR3 using the HTBI primer set. Using its own MiXCR run on the multiplex PCR reads, TCRdb lists one record per CDR3 protein. Of approximately 370,000 distinct CDR3 sequences detected, about 18% appear once; the ten largest clones hold around 35%. Sequencing was done on a sample of blood. The sequence was collected from a woman aged 25 to 39 with Graves' hyperthyroidism that later progressed to Graves' ophthalmopathy.

The CDR3 DNA follows: TGTGCCAGCAGTTTGCGGGGCTGGGGCACTGAAGCCTTCTTT. This translates into CASSLRGWGTEAFF. The chain carries TRBV27 and TRBJ1-1; maybe TRBD1 (5 bases). Per germline, CDR1 MNHEY and CDR2 SMNVEV (reference sequence). There are 14 residues in the CDR3.